The 10 T cell receptor beta chains below were found in one sample sequenced in a study of T cells in Graves' hyperthyroidism and ophthalmopathy. It was RNA transcripts that yielded the amplified TCR beta CDR3 regions. The TCR CDR3 was amplified in a first-round RT-PCR using the HTBI primer set. TCRdb redid the calling of the multiplex PCR reads with MiXCR, one entry per CDR3 protein. The table includes roughly 500,000 distinct CDR3 sequences, around 46% detected once. The sample was peripheral blood or thyroid tissue (not recorded which). The receptors were sampled from an adult woman with Graves' disease, either hyperthyroidism or ophthalmopathy (not recorded which).

This clonotype was counted many times. This chain links TRBV20-1 with TRBJ1-1; D possibly corresponds to TRBD1 (5 bases). V was pared by 5 bases and J by 3 bases, with 16 bases between. The CDR3 has 14 amino acids. Germline V gene data show CDR1 as DFQATT and CDR2 as SNEGSKA (reference sequence). In DNA form, the CDR3 reads TGCAGTGCTGTAGGGTTTGTGGGGGACACTGAAGCTTTCTTT. Translating gives CSAVGFVGDTEAFF.

A remark on this clonotype: A much larger clone lies a single base off, so this may be a read error. This rearrangement joins TRBV6-4 to TRBJ1-5; 11 bases are a match to TRBD1. The CDR3 consists of 15 residues. The junction had 6 bases not matched to a gene; V was cut back by 5 bases and J by 6 bases. In germline, CDR1 is MRHNA, CDR2 SNTAGT. For the CDR3, the DNA is TGTGCCAGCAGTTTTCCGGACAGGGGGCCTCAGCCCCAGCATTTT. Amino acid sequence: CASSFPDRGPQPQHF.

The rearrangement links TRBV2 to TRBJ2-7; TRBD1 agrees at 7 bases. Trimming at V came to 6 bases and at J to 2 bases, leaving 7 bases not matched to a gene. CDR1 and CDR2 (germline): SNHLY, FYNNEI. CDR3 length: 14 residues. CDR3 sequence: CASSVRQGPYEQYF. In DNA form, the CDR3 reads TGTGCCAGCAGCGTTCGACAGGGTCCCTACGAGCAGTACTTC.

This clonotype was seen at least ten times. The V call is TRBV7-9, the J call TRBJ2-7; TRBD2 agrees at 8 bases. The CDR3 consists of 12 residues. The ends lost 10 bases at V and 6 bases at J; junction bases unmatched: 8. CDR1 is SEHNR and CDR2 is FQNEAQ in the germline V gene (reference sequence). The CDR3 region is CATRGLAGEQYF. CDR3 DNA sequence: TGTGCCACCCGAGGACTAGCTGGCGAGCAGTACTTC.

Points on this clonotype: This clone may be a read error of a much larger clone one base away. The genes are TRBV10-3 and TRBJ2-2; the D gene is possibly TRBD2 (5 bases). Per germline, CDR1 ENHRY and CDR2 SYGVKD. Trimming pared 11 bases from V and 6 bases from J, leaving 7 bases between. The CDR3 runs 10 residues. CDR3 DNA sequence: TGTGCCGCCGGGGCCGGGGAGCTGTTTTTT. It codes for CAAGAGELFF.

The V gene is TRBV2, the J gene TRBJ1-5; possible D gene TRBD1, 5 bases. The CDR3 is 13 amino acids. Trimming removed 6 bases at V and 11 bases at J, with 17 bases between. Germline V CDR1 and CDR2: SNHLY, FYNNEI. This chain's CDR3 is CASSRTPQETQHF. The CDR3 DNA reads TGTGCCAGCAGCAGGACACCCCAAGAGACCCAGCATTTT.

In its sample, this clonotype was seen many times. The J gene is TRBJ2-5, the V gene TRBV10-3; D is uncertain. The CDR3 loop spans 11 amino acids. Looked up from germline, CDR1 is ENHRY and CDR2 is SYGVKD. Trimming pared 0 bases from V and 4 bases from J, leaving 0 bases between. This CDR3 reads CAISESETQYF. As DNA, the CDR3 is TGTGCCATCAGTGAGTCAGAGACCCAGTACTTC.

V gene TRBV7-9 combines with J gene TRBJ2-2, with D possibly TRBD2 on 5 matching bases. The V gene's germline CDR1 is SEHNR and CDR2 FQNEAQ (reference sequence). Trimming took 4 bases from V and 13 from J, leaving 31 bases between them. The CDR3 covers 18 residues. CDR3 DNA sequence: TGTGCCAGCAGCTCCCAAGGAGTAAGATCCGGGCTAACGGCGGGGCTGTTTTTT. Its translation is CASSSQGVRSGLTAGLFF.

The rearrangement uses TRBV3-1 and TRBJ2-7; D not resolved. The germline V gene has CDR1 LGHDT and CDR2 YNNKEL (reference sequence). CDR3 size: 14 residues. The V end lost 4 bases, the J end lost 7 bases, and 17 bases lay between the germline ends. CDR3 loop: CASSLRSGYHEQYF. CDR3 sequence (DNA): TGTGCCAGCAGCCTACGATCGGGCTATCATGAGCAGTACTTC.

This clonotype showed up many times. Here the CDR3 DNA reads TGTGCCAGCAGTTTATCAGGGTTAGAGACCCAGTACTTC. Translating gives CASSLSGLETQYF. The chain has TRBV12-3 or TRBV12-4 and TRBJ2-5, with D maybe TRBD1 (5 bases). Deletions cut 2 bases from V and 4 bases from J, with 8 bases between. The CDR3 spans 13 residues.